The clone carrying this T cell receptor (beta chain) has a single count. What it binds is not known. The assay was immunoSEQ multiplex PCR, and TCRdb's table has in-frame clones only and misses some. This sample yields 250,000 to 350,000 clones, of which 65% to 85% are seen a single time; roughly 5% belongs to the top ten. This entry comes from a study of cytotoxic CD8 clonotypes in ibrutinib-treated CLL. General study findings and limits: Lymph node repertoires were not studied, and sampling times were unmatched.

The CDR3 is made up of 16 amino acids. With 1 base clipped from V and 5 bases from J, the junction kept 5 bases outside the gene matches. Germline values: CDR1 MGHRA, CDR2 YSYEKL. Sequencing used PBMCs, obtained at disease progression, from a patient treated with ibrutinib. This TCR was recovered from a human donor with chronic lymphocytic leukemia. The rearrangement joins TRBV4-1 to TRBJ1-5; 10 bases are shared with TRBD1. The CDR3 DNA reads TGCGCCAGCAGCCAAGGGGGACAGGGGAGACATCAGCCCCAGCATTTT. The encoded protein is CASSQGGQGRHQPQHF.